The 9 T cell receptor beta chains given below trace back to one sample, sequenced in a study of blood T cell repertoires in COVID-19. Data came from immunoSEQ multiplex PCR; TCRdb stores just in-frame clones and leaves some out. The top ten clones hold 3% to 5% of a sample with around 40,000 clones, about 83% of them seen once. What was sequenced was peripheral blood. These receptors came from a man in his forties with COVID-19, enrolled during active disease.

The sample holds one count of this clone. The gene calls are TRBV2 and TRBJ1-3; the D is unclear. This CDR3 has 14 residues. CDR1 SNHLY and CDR2 FYNNEI come from the germline V gene. The V and J ends lost 6 bases and 0 bases respectively, with 9 bases between them. The CDR3 loop reads CASSEGRSGNTIYF. The CDR3 DNA is TGTGCCAGCAGCGAGGGCCGCTCTGGAAACACCATATATTTT.

The V and J genes are TRBV30 and TRBJ1-6; D is unresolved. This CDR3 contains 16 residues. CDR1 is GTSNPN and CDR2 is SVGIG in the germline V gene (reference sequence). Trimming stripped 4 bases from V and 0 bases from J, with 13 bases between. CDR3 in amino acids: CAWNVNRSSYNSPLHF. The CDR3 DNA follows: TGTGCCTGGAACGTGAATAGGAGCTCCTATAATTCACCCCTCCACTTT.

This chain joins TRBV5-1 and TRBJ1-3; D unclear. V dropped 4 bases and J dropped 4 bases, with 12 bases sitting between them. The CDR3 spans 14 residues. Germline V gives CDR1 SGHRS, CDR2 YFSETQ. The CDR3 region is CASSPDLGGNTIYF. The CDR3, as DNA: TGCGCCAGCAGCCCTGACCTGGGCGGAAACACCATATATTTT.

V is TRBV5-4 and J is TRBJ2-3, with 7 bases aligning to TRBD2. Unmatched junction bases numbered 5, after V lost 2 bases and J lost 2 bases. Germline V gives CDR1 SGHNT, CDR2 YYREEE (reference sequence). This CDR3 is 15 amino acids long. As DNA, the CDR3 is TGTGCCAGCAGCTTACGGGAGGACCACACAGATACGCAGTATTTT. Its translation: CASSLREDHTDTQYF.

The chain combines TRBV28 with TRBJ2-6; 9 nucleotides match TRBD1. The ends lost 1 base at V and 1 base at J; junction bases unmatched: 5. The CDR3 loop spans 18 amino acids. Germline loops: CDR1 MDHEN, CDR2 SYDVKM. The CDR3 DNA follows: TGTGCCAGCAGTTTATTCGGGACAGGGCCGTCTGGGGCCAACGTCCTGACTTTC. Encoded protein: CASSLFGTGPSGANVLTF.

The chain is built from TRBV2 and TRBJ2-7; 14 positions match TRBD2. The junction had 5 bases not matched to a gene; V was cut back by 0 bases and J by 4 bases. Germline CDR1 and CDR2: SNHLY and FYNNEI. CDR3 size: 17 residues. The CDR3 sequence: CASSEARGLAGVYEQYF. The CDR3 DNA reads TGTGCCAGCAGTGAAGCGCGGGGACTAGCGGGGGTTTACGAGCAGTACTTC.

The chain employs TRBV7-9 and TRBJ2-3, with TRBD1 matching over 10 bases. CDR3 size: 16 residues. The ends lost 2 bases at V and 1 base at J; junction bases unmatched: 3. Germline V gene data show CDR1 as SEHNR and CDR2 as FQNEAQ (reference sequence). The CDR3 loop is CASSLPGTGGTDTQYF. The CDR3 DNA follows: TGTGCCAGCAGCTTACCGGGGACAGGGGGCACAGATACGCAGTATTTT.

J is TRBJ1-1 and V is TRBV6-5; D uncertain. Trimming left V 5 bases short and J 3 bases short, with 10 bases between. Germline lookup yields CDR1 MNHEY and CDR2 SVGAGI. The length of the CDR3 is 13 residues. CDR3 sequence: CASSLGLHTEAFF. Here the CDR3 DNA reads TGTGCCAGCAGTCTCGGGTTACACACTGAAGCTTTCTTT.

V gene TRBV6-5 combines with J gene TRBJ1-2, with 8 bases identical to TRBD1. In germline, CDR1 is MNHEY, CDR2 SVGAGI. J gave up 4 bases and V 5 bases, and 6 bases lay outside the gene matches. The CDR3 is made up of 14 amino acids. CDR3 protein: CASSQGAPLYGYTF. As DNA, the CDR3 is TGTGCCAGCAGTCAGGGGGCCCCCCTCTATGGCTACACCTTC.